This T cell receptor beta chain was recovered during a study of spatial heterogeneity in lung cancer. CDR1 GTSNPN and CDR2 SVGIG come from the germline V gene (reference sequence). V lost 2 bases and J lost 0; bases outside the gene matches: 8. CDR3 length: 17 residues. On each TCR cDNA molecule, a unique molecular identifier was present. TCRdb re-derived calls from the 5' RACE reads in MiXCR, one entry per CDR3 protein. Here the sample spans 40,000 to 50,000 distinct CDR3 sequences, roughly 15% being singletons. Findings of the study overall: Ubiquitous expanded tumor TCRs surfaced in blood more at resection than they did at follow-up.

On this clonotype: Its antigen is currently unknown.

Time point given: sample taken at primary tumor resection. The authors sequenced whole RNA from tumor, nontumor lung or frozen PBMC without sorting. The donors were about 67 patients with non-small cell lung cancer that was early-stage and untreated. The material sequenced was PBMCs, taken at surgery. This sequence joins TRBV30 and TRBJ2-5, with 11 bases that match TRBD2. The receptor comes from a male donor with early-stage non-small cell lung cancer. CDR3 amino acids: CAWSPIGGLADQETQYF. In DNA, the CDR3 is TGTGCCTGGAGTCCAATTGGGGGACTAGCGGACCAAGAGACCCAGTACTTC.